The 27 T cell receptor beta chains below come from one sample, sequenced in a study of response to subunit inactivated influenza vaccine. TCRdb re-called the RT-PCR reads through MiXCR, storing one row per CDR3 protein. This table has under 750,000 distinct CDR3 sequences, 12% appearing once. The sequencing used PBMCs from blood, collected on the day of vaccination. Receptors originate from a man aged 50-60 years who received an inactivated influenza vaccine.

This clonotype has only a few counts. The chain carries TRBV27 and TRBJ1-1; maybe TRBD1 (5 bases). V gave up 6 bases and J gave up 1 base, with 18 bases separating them. The V gene's germline CDR1 is MNHEY and CDR2 SMNVEV (reference sequence). This CDR3 spans 16 amino acids. CDR3 loop: CASSLTGTEKNTEAFF. In DNA form, the CDR3 reads TGTGCCAGCAGCTTAACCGGGACGGAGAAGAACACTGAAGCTTTCTTT.

This rearrangement joins TRBV27 to TRBJ2-1; the D is unclear. This CDR3 is 16 amino acids long. Trimming stripped 2 bases from V and 6 bases from J, with 17 bases between. CDR1 MNHEY and CDR2 SMNVEV come from the germline V gene (reference sequence). CDR3 sequence reads: CASSLRRPTDGNEQFF. The CDR3 DNA is TGTGCCAGCAGTTTAAGACGGCCGACTGATGGCAATGAGCAGTTCTTC.

This chain joins TRBV20-1 and TRBJ2-7, with 9 bases identical to TRBD1. Germline V lookup: CDR1 DFQATT, CDR2 SNEGSKA (reference sequence). CDR3 length: 18 amino acids. After removal of 0 bases from V and 0 bases from J, the junction contained 12 bases not matched to a gene. The CDR3 DNA follows: TGCAGTGCTAGAGATTGGTCGTTAGGGACAGGGAACTCCTACGAGCAGTACTTC. The encoded protein is CSARDWSLGTGNSYEQYF.

The chain links TRBV2 to TRBJ2-1; TRBD2 agrees at 9 bases. The CDR3 runs to 14 residues. V lost 6 bases, J lost 8 bases, and 8 bases stayed unmatched. CDR1 is SNHLY and CDR2 is FYNNEI in the germline V gene. CDR3 bases: TGTGCCAGCAGGGCGGGGGGGGTTTGGGATGAGCAGTTCTTC. Its protein product is CASRAGGVWDEQFF. Filled out from reference TRBV2 and TRBJ2-1, the complete variable domain reads EPEVTQTPSHQVTQMGQEVILRCVPISNHLYFYWYRQILGQKVEFLVSFYNNEISEKSEIFDDQFSVERPDGSNFTLKIRSTKLEDSAMYFCASRAGGVWDEQFFGPGTRLTVL.

This clonotype was recorded at least ten times. This chain connects TRBV18 to TRBJ2-7; tentative D call: TRBD2 (7 bases). The CDR3 extends over 14 amino acids. Germline loops: CDR1 KGHSH, CDR2 LQKENI. V dropped 6 bases and J dropped 3 bases, with 15 bases sitting between them. This CDR3 reads CASSAGQRGYEQYF. CDR3 in DNA: TGTGCCAGCTCGGCCGGACAGCGGGGCTACGAGCAGTACTTC.

This clonotype turned up a few times. One base away lies a much larger clone, so this may be a sequencing read error. V is TRBV4-2 and J is TRBJ2-2; TRBD1 agrees at 9 bases. This CDR3 has 15 amino acids. CDR1 and CDR2 from the germline V gene are LGHNA and YNFKEQ. CDR3 coding DNA: TGTGCCAGCAGCCGGGGACAGGGAAAAACCGGGAAGCTGTTTTTT. Protein sequence: CASSRGQGKTGKLFF.

This clonotype has more than one count but fewer than ten. V usage is TRBV19 and J usage is TRBJ2-1; no definite D call. The CDR3 length is 15 residues. Trimming removed 1 base at V and 7 bases at J, with 14 bases between. Germline CDR1 reads LNHDA; CDR2 reads SQIVND (reference sequence). CDR3 sequence: CASSIGLVIRNEQFF. CDR3 DNA sequence: TGTGCCAGTAGTATAGGGCTAGTCATTCGGAATGAGCAGTTCTTC.

This clonotype was seen more than once but under ten times. The chain has TRBV29-1 and TRBJ1-3; D perhaps matches TRBD1 (5 bases). The germline CDR1 and CDR2 sequences are SQVTM and ANQGSEA. Trimming removed 7 bases at V and 2 bases at J, with 9 bases between. The CDR3 has 12 residues. The CDR3 loop is CSGRTTGNTIYF. In DNA, the CDR3 is TGCAGCGGGAGGACAACTGGAAACACCATATATTTT.

This clonotype has just a few counts. This chain connects TRBV7-9 to TRBJ2-5; possible D gene TRBD1, 5 bases. The CDR3 spans 15 residues. Germline CDR1 SEHNR, CDR2 FQNEAQ (reference sequence). Trimming removed 4 bases from V and 1 base from J, with 13 bases in between. The CDR3 DNA reads as TGTGCCAGCAGCTCGACAGAGCCCTTCCAAGAGACCCAGTACTTC. Translated, it gives CASSSTEPFQETQYF.

This sequence joins TRBV5-1 and TRBJ2-1; TRBD2 agrees at 12 bases. The ends lost 4 bases at V and 9 bases at J; junction bases unmatched: 8. CDR1 is SGHRS, CDR2 YFSETQ, per germline. The length of the CDR3 is 15 residues. The CDR3 loop is CASSPSGRAEGEQFF. Written as DNA, the CDR3 is TGCGCCAGCAGCCCTAGCGGGAGGGCCGAGGGTGAGCAGTTCTTC.

This clonotype was recorded a few times. The chain couples TRBV25-1 to TRBJ1-5; TRBD1 matches at 10 bases. The V segment lost 6 bases and the J segment 7 bases; nucleotides outside the gene matches: 6. Germline V gene sequence: CDR1 MGHDK, CDR2 SYGVNS. The CDR3 is 14 residues long. CDR3 protein: CASSATGGVQPQHF. In nucleotides, the CDR3 is TGTGCCAGCAGCGCGACAGGGGGCGTCCAGCCCCAGCATTTT.

This chain joins TRBV6-2 or TRBV6-3 and TRBJ2-5, with TRBD2 as a possible D gene (6 bases). Looked up from germline, CDR1 is MNHEY and CDR2 is SVGEGT. The V gene lost 5 bases and the J gene lost 1 base, with 11 bases spanning the gap. This CDR3 region has 14 residues. CDR3 sequence: CASSGSGGQETQYF. The CDR3 bases are TGTGCCAGCAGTGGCTCCGGGGGCCAAGAGACCCAGTACTTC.

The chain couples TRBV6-1 to TRBJ2-7; TRBD2 matches at 11 bases. CDR3 size: 17 residues. Germline V gene sequence: CDR1 MNHNS, CDR2 SASEGT. Losses at the gene ends were 7 bases for V and 6 bases for J; bases not matched to a gene: 17. Here the CDR3 reads CASTLRSSGRALVEQYF. DNA of the CDR3: TGTGCCAGCACCCTACGGAGTAGCGGGAGGGCCTTAGTCGAGCAGTACTTC.

Concerning this clonotype: This may be a read error, as it is one base from a much larger clone. The genes are TRBV12-3 or TRBV12-4 and TRBJ2-5; a weak D match, TRBD1 (6 bases). The V end was cut by 10 bases, the J end by 4 bases, with 19 bases between. This CDR3 is 14 amino acids long. The CDR3, as DNA: TGTGCCATCAGACCACAGGGAACAAGAGAGACCCAGTACTTC. Protein: CAIRPQGTRETQYF.

In its sample, this clonotype was seen once. The chain links TRBV20-1 to TRBJ2-3, with 9 bases matching TRBD2. V shed 1 base and J 4 bases; nucleotides not matched to a gene: 6. CDR1 DFQATT and CDR2 SNEGSKA come from the germline V gene (reference sequence). The CDR3 consists of 15 residues. This CDR3 is CSARVGGRAADTQYF. CDR3 nucleotide sequence: TGCAGTGCTAGAGTTGGCGGGAGGGCCGCAGATACGCAGTATTTT.

The rearrangement uses TRBV6-1 and TRBJ1-1; no firm D call. The V end lost 5 bases, the J end lost 3 bases, and 13 bases lay between the germline ends. CDR3 size: 14 residues. Germline CDR1 reads MNHNS; CDR2 reads SASEGT. CDR3 region: CASSPILGHTEAFF. CDR3 in DNA: TGTGCCAGCAGTCCCATCCTGGGTCACACTGAAGCTTTCTTT.

This clonotype has at least ten counts. This sequence joins TRBV5-1 and TRBJ2-2, with D hard to call. Per germline, CDR1 SGHRS and CDR2 YFSETQ. V was cut by 1 base and J by 4 bases, with 11 bases left in between. The CDR3 covers 15 residues. The CDR3 coding sequence is TGCGCCAGCAGCTTGTCTAACAGATTCACCGGGGAGCTGTTTTTT. Translation: CASSLSNRFTGELFF.

This chain connects TRBV7-2 to TRBJ2-5; TRBD1 might be the D (5 bases). This CDR3 has 15 amino acids. Trimming left V 5 bases short and J 4 bases short, with 17 bases between. Germline assignment: CDR1 SGHTA and CDR2 FQGNSA. The CDR3 DNA reads TGTGCCAGCAGCCCACGTGGGGCTTGGGCAGAGACCCAGTACTTC. Translated, it gives CASSPRGAWAETQYF.

This clonotype has a handful of counts. The chain employs TRBV6-2 or TRBV6-3 and TRBJ2-7; no firm D call. Germline CDR1 is MNHEY and CDR2 is SVGEGT. This CDR3 region has 13 residues. Trimming pared 7 bases from V and 5 bases from J, leaving 15 bases between. For the CDR3, the DNA is TGTGCCAGCATGCTAACCTTCTATGACGAGCAGTACTTC. Its protein product is CASMLTFYDEQYF.

The rearrangement uses TRBV12-3 or TRBV12-4 and TRBJ2-3; the D call may be TRBD1 or TRBD2 (5 bases each). This CDR3 is built from 17 residues. The ends were cut back, 3 bases at V and 0 bases at J, with 16 bases in the middle. CDR3 residues: CASSLGGGGASTDTQYF. The CDR3 DNA follows: TGTGCCAGCAGTTTGGGCGGAGGTGGGGCCAGCACAGATACGCAGTATTTT.

This clonotype was observed a few times. Germline and junction disagree at one end, which may indicate a read error. This chain links TRBV11-2 with TRBJ2-7; TRBD1 matches at 7 bases. CDR1 and CDR2 from the germline V gene are SGHAT and FQNNGV. The CDR3 extends over 13 amino acids. In nucleotides, the CDR3 is TGTGCCAGCAGCTTGGACCGGGACAGCGGATTGCACTTC. The encoded protein is CASSLDRDSGLHF. The full variable domain, rest sourced from reference TRBV11-2 and TRBJ2-7, is EAGVAQSPRYKIIEKRQSVAFWCNPISGHATLYWYQQILGQGPKLLIQFQNNGVVDDSQLPKDRFSAERLKGVDSTLKIQPAKLEDSAVYLCASSLDRDSGLHFGPGTRLTVT.

The chain couples TRBV6-1 to TRBJ2-5, with D tentatively TRBD2 (7 bases). The CDR3 consists of 16 residues. Germline lookup yields CDR1 MNHNS and CDR2 SASEGT. V gave up 7 bases and J gave up 6 bases, with 24 bases separating them. CDR3 in DNA: TGTGCCAGCAAGCCTCCTGGGGGCGGGAGTAGGAAGACCCAGTACTTC. Translated: CASKPPGGGSRKTQYF.

The chain carries TRBV2 and TRBJ2-3; TRBD1 might be the D (6 bases). CDR3 length: 13 residues. The V and J ends lost 7 bases and 6 bases respectively, with 14 bases between them. From germline, CDR1 is SNHLY and CDR2 FYNNEI. The CDR3 protein is CASIKKGVDTQYF. CDR3 bases: TGTGCCAGCATAAAGAAGGGGGTTGATACGCAGTATTTT.

V usage is TRBV3-1 and J usage is TRBJ2-1, with 12 bases aligning to TRBD2. CDR3 length: 16 amino acids. V dropped 1 base and J dropped 7; count of bases not matched to a gene: 5. Germline CDR1 is LGHDT and CDR2 is YNNKEL (reference sequence). The CDR3 DNA reads TGTGCCAGCAGCCAAGGTCAACTAGCGGGGGGTAATGAGCAGTTCTTC. Translated, it gives CASSQGQLAGGNEQFF.

The chain joins TRBV12-3 or TRBV12-4 to TRBJ2-5; 7 bases match TRBD1. J gave up 5 bases and V 6 bases, and 15 bases lay outside the gene matches. The CDR3 sequence is 16 residues long. CDR3 DNA sequence: TGTGCCAGCAGCCCCGGGCAGGGGGTCTTGGGGGAGACCCAGTACTTC. As protein: CASSPGQGVLGETQYF.

The sample holds many counts of this clonotype. This sequence joins TRBV7-9 and TRBJ2-1; D gene ambiguous. Trimming removed 6 bases from V and 0 bases from J, with 12 bases in between. Germline loops: CDR1 SEHNR, CDR2 FQNEAQ (reference sequence). The CDR3 has 15 amino acids. Here the CDR3 reads CASRAQSSSYNEQFF. DNA for the CDR3: TGTGCCAGCAGGGCACAGTCTAGCTCCTACAATGAGCAGTTCTTC.

This clonotype was seen at least ten times. V is TRBV9 and J is TRBJ2-3, with a weak D call TRBD1 (5 bases). The germline gives CDR1 SGDLS, CDR2 YYNGEE. This CDR3 has 15 amino acids. With 0 bases removed from V and 4 bases from J, the gap between germline ends came to 12 bases. CDR3 sequence reads: CASSVAGREADTQYF. CDR3 nucleotides: TGTGCCAGCAGCGTAGCGGGCAGGGAAGCAGATACGCAGTATTTT.